The rows below give T cell receptor beta chains drawn from one sample of a study of blood T cell repertoires in COVID-19. Libraries were prepared by immunoSEQ multiplex PCR; TCRdb keeps only in-frame clonotypes and omits some of them. The sample lists 350,000 to 400,000 clones, 85% to 90% occurring once. The sequencing sample was made of peripheral blood. These receptors originate from a man aged 18 to 29 with active or convalescent COVID-19. Each CDR3 is given with its conserved first and last residue. Fields, in order: V gene, CDR3 protein.

>TRBV4-3
CASSLSQGNTIYF
>TRBV28
CASSRIRGQGYNEQFF
>TRBV7-9
CASSQDRSFGGELFF
>TRBV7-9
CASSLKGTRGEKLFF
>TRBV2
CASSEKGSGMMNTEAFF
>TRBV6-6
CASIEQGNLAGYTF
>TRBV27
CASSFFLANTDTQYF
>TRBV2
CASGRDSSRENSPLHF
>TRBV7-2
CASSLQPGSTYNEQFF
>TRBV4-1
CASSQGVRANQPQHF
>TRBV27
CASSWGGMNTEAFF